The clone carrying this T cell receptor beta chain has only one observation. The data were obtained in a study of blood T cell repertoires in COVID-19. As for the study in general: Samples of COVID-19 (acute and convalescent) were obtained from the United States, Italy and Spain.

In the authors' methods: For nucleated cells, counts were estimated from reference gene primer amplification. Profiling relied on immunoSEQ multiplex PCR, and the TCRdb table lists in-frame clones only, not all of them. D and trimming come from the DNA, and the V and J calls and clone size come from that table. The table records under 350,000 clones, roughly 89% of them present only once. The source of this sequence is a man aged 45-65 years with acute or convalescent COVID-19. Sequencing input: peripheral blood.

CDR3 sequence: CASSPGRSSYEQYF. CDR3 nucleotide sequence: TGTGCCAGCAGCCCAGGGCGGAGCTCCTACGAGCAGTACTTC. This chain joins TRBV7-9 and TRBJ2-7; D is possibly TRBD1 (5 bases). The V gene's germline CDR1 is SEHNR and CDR2 FQNEAQ (reference sequence). The CDR3 is 14 amino acids. Trimming cost V 5 bases and J 0 bases, with 11 bases left between them. Full variable domain (rest looked up from reference TRBV7-9 and TRBJ2-7): DTGVSQNPRHKITKRGQNVTFRCDPISEHNRLYWYRQTLGQGPEFLTYFQNEAQLEKSRLLSDRFSAERPKGSFSTLEIQRTEQGDSAMYLCASSPGRSSYEQYFGPGTRLTVT.